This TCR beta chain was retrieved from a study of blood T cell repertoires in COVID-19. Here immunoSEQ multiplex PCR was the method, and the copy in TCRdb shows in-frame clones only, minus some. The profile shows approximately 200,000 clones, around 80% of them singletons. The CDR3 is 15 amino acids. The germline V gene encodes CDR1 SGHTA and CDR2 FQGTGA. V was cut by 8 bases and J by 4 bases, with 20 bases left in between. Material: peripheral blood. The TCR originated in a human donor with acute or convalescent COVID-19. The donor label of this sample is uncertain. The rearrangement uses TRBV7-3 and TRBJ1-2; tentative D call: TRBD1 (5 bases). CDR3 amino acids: CASGLTGGEIYGYTF. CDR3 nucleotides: TGTGCCAGCGGCCTCACGGGGGGTGAAATCTATGGCTACACCTTC.